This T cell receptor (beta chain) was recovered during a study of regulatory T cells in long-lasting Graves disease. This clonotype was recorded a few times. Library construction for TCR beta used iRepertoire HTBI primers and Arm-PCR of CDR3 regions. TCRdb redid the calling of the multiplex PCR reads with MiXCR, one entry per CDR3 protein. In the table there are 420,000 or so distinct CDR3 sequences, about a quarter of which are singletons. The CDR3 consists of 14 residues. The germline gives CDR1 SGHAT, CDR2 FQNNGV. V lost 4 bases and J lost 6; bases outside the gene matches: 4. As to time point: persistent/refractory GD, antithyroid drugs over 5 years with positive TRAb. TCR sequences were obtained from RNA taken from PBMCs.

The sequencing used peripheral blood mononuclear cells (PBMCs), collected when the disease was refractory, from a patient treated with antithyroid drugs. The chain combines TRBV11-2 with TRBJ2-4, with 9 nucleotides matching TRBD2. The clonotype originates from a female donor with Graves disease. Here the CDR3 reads CASSSWREGNIQYF. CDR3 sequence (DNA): TGTGCCAGCAGCTCCTGGCGGGAGGGAAACATTCAGTACTTC.